This T cell receptor beta chain was found in a study of T cell repertoires in ileal Crohn's disease. The wider study: About half of patients got postoperative therapy: roughly 12 thiopurines, approximately 18 anti-TNF.

Time point given: neoterminal ileum biopsy at postoperative endoscopy, about 6 months after surgery. Worth noting for this clone: As yet, its antigen is unknown.

Data came from immunoSEQ multiplex PCR; TCRdb stores just in-frame clones and leaves some out. Of some 14,000 clones listed, approximately 80% are singletons. Trimming removed 4 bases from V and 8 bases from J, with 12 bases in between. This CDR3 region has 12 residues. In germline, CDR1 is SGHNT, CDR2 YYREEE (reference sequence). Study results and limitations: High-frequency clones were more common in sorted CD8 than CD4 cells.

This receptor was identified in an adult with Crohn's disease. The sample was ileal tissue. The chain uses TRBV5-4 and TRBJ1-2, with D perhaps matching TRBD1 (5 bases). The CDR3 loop is CASSRGSDGYTF. For the CDR3, the DNA is TGTGCCAGCAGCAGGGGATCGGACGGCTACACCTTC.